This is a list of T cell receptor beta chains from one sample in a study of Graves' ophthalmopathy and Graves' hyperthyroidism. Each CDR3 protein is one row after TCRdb ran MiXCR on the multiplex PCR reads. This table holds approximately 460,000 distinct CDR3 sequences, 13% to 15% found once. Input material: blood. The receptor source for this set is a woman aged 25 to 39 with Graves' ophthalmopathy. The CDR3 runs from the conserved cysteine through the conserved F or W.

>TRBJ2-5|TRBV5-1
CASSLGLAGEGVETQYF
>TRBJ2-6|TRBV6-2/TRBV6-3
CASSWRSGANVLTF
>TRBJ1-3|TRBV25-1
CASRQNSGNTIYF
>TRBJ2-4|TRBV28
CASARQGLGNIKYF
>TRBJ1-2|TRBV20-1
CSAVSYGYTF
>TRBJ2-5|TRBV4-1
CASSQDEHPSETQYF
>TRBJ2-7|TRBV6-5
CASSYSGGPYEQYF
>TRBJ2-6|TRBV6-5
CASSYFGSGANVLTF
>TRBJ1-2|TRBV6-5
CASSYSSGTEYGYTF
>TRBJ2-7|TRBV27
CASSPTGGGNYEQYF
>TRBJ2-7|TRBV30
CAWNPGRTLGLEQYF
>TRBJ1-1|TRBV12-3/TRBV12-4
CASSLQGLRDAFF
>TRBJ1-2|TRBV28
CASSSSLGSAVGGYTF
>TRBJ1-5|TRBV12-3/TRBV12-4
CASSSQGTNQPQHF